The source of this TCR beta chain is a study of cytomegalovirus exposure and HLA in healthy donors. With V trimmed by 6 bases and J by 4 bases, 5 bases remained unmatched. Germline assignment: CDR1 LNHDA and CDR2 SQIVND (reference sequence). The CDR3 consists of 14 residues. The PCR made use of 60 Vbeta and 13 Jbeta primers. Profiled with immunoSEQ multiplex PCR; TCRdb holds only in-frame clones, not every one. Among more than 200,000 clones listed, over 80% were seen once. The sample comprised PBMCs. The gene calls are TRBV19 and TRBJ1-4, with 7 positions matching TRBD1. The sequence was collected from a man aged 40-55 years in good health and CMV-seropositive. Written as DNA, the CDR3 is TGTGCCAGTAGGACCCGGGACAGTAATGAAAAACTGTTTTTT. Its translation is CASRTRDSNEKLFF.